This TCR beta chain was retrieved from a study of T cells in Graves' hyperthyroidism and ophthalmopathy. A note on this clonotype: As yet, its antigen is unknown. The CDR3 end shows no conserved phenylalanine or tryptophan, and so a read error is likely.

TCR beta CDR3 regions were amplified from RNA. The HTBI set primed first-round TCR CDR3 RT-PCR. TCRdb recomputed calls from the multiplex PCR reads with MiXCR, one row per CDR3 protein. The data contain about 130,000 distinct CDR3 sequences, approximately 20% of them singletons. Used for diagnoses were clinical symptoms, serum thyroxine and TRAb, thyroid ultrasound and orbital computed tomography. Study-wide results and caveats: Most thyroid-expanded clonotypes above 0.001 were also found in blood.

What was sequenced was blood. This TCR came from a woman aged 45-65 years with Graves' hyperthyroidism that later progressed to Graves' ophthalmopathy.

This chain's CDR3 is CASSLGQGKAFL. For the CDR3, the DNA is TGTGCCAGCAGCCTAGGACAGGGTAAAGCTTTCCTT. The rearrangement joins TRBV7-6 to TRBJ1-1; 8 positions agree with TRBD1. V gave up 5 bases and J gave up 9 bases; unmatched junction bases: 5. The length of the CDR3 is 12 residues. The V gene's germline CDR1 is SGHVS and CDR2 FNYEAQ.